What follows are 3 T cell receptor beta chains derived from one specimen sequenced in a study of blood T cells in healthy people across ages. The use of a sample-barcoded 5' primer and a J-beta primer mix characterized a second PCR of roughly 6 to 12 cycles. TCRdb processed the 5' RACE reads anew with MiXCR; each CDR3 protein has one entry. The table shows about 570,000 distinct CDR3 sequences, with roughly a quarter occurring only once. The material sequenced was blood. The receptors stem from a woman in her seventies in good health.

In regard to this clonotype: In this CDR3 the conserved last residue, phenylalanine or tryptophan, is missing, so a read error is likely. The DNA is left out, because the CDR3 cannot be placed on it with certainty; the CDR3 is given as TCRdb lists it. The chain combines TRBV3-1 with TRBJ1-2; TRBD1, the D gene given by the table, was not confirmed from the DNA. Germline V gene data show CDR1 as LGHDT and CDR2 as YNNKEL (reference sequence). 14 amino acids form the CDR3, both terminal residues included. CDR3: CASSQESGQGFYAL.

DNA of the CDR3: TGTGCCAGTAGTGCTCCGGGAACTCAACCGGGGTATTTT. It encodes CASSAPGTQPGYF. The chain links TRBV19 to TRBJ2-3; weak D call: TRBD2 (5 bases). V gave up 5 bases and J gave up 14 bases, with 20 bases separating them. This CDR3 is built from 13 residues. Per the germline V gene, CDR1 is LNHDA and CDR2 is SQIVND (reference sequence).

This clonotype occurred once. The V and J genes are TRBV5-5 and TRBJ2-7, with a tentative D call TRBD2 (6 bases). This CDR3 is 15 amino acids long. V was pared by 3 bases and J by 0 bases, with 13 bases between. The germline V gene has CDR1 SGHKS and CDR2 YYEKEE (reference sequence). CDR3 sequence: CASSSRDWSSYEQYF. Here the CDR3 DNA reads TGTGCCAGCAGCTCGCGGGACTGGAGCTCCTACGAGCAGTACTTC.